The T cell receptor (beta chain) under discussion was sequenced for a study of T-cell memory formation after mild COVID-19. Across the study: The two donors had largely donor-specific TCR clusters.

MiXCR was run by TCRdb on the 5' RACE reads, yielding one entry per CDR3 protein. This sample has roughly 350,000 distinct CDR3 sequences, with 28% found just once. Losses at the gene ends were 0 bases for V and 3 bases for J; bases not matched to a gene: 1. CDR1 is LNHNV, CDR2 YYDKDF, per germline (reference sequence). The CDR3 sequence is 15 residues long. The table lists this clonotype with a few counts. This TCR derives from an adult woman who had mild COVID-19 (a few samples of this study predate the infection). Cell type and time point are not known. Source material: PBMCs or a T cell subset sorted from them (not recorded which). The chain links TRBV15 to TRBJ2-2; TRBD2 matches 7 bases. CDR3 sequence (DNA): TGTGCCACCAGCAGAGAGGGGGGGTACACCGGGGAGCTGTTTTTT. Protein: CATSREGGYTGELFF.